This T cell receptor (beta chain) was observed in a study of shared clonotypes between healthy human individuals. Broader study findings: Sampling covered blood only; tissue repertoires likely differ.

Remarks on this clone: Its antigen is unknown.

V lost 6 bases and J 8 bases, leaving 14 bases between the germline ends. Germline CDR1 MNHEY, CDR2 SMNVEV (reference sequence). The CDR3 runs to 14 residues. The repertoire was sequenced with immunoSEQ multiplex PCR; TCRdb's copy has only in-frame clones and lacks some. The table lists 2 million to 2.5 million clones, 90% to 96% of them singletons. The sequenced material came from naive CD4+ T cells sorted from blood. Stated subset: CD45RA+ positively selected. This TCR came from a man aged 18-30 years in good health. V gene TRBV27 combines with J gene TRBJ1-6; D unresolved. CDR3 protein: CASSPAGWDSPLHF. For the CDR3, the DNA is TGTGCCAGCAGCCCCGCGGGCTGGGATTCACCCCTCCACTTT.